The source of this TCR beta chain is a study of T cells after yellow fever vaccination. Overall study context: SMART-Seq v4 Ultra Low Input handled preparation of low-cell-number fractions. Study conclusions and caveats: Faster peaking, at day 5 versus 15, marked a secondary response that was weaker.

Using its own MiXCR run on the 5' RACE reads, TCRdb lists one record per CDR3 protein. The repertoire holds a few hundred thousand distinct CDR3 sequences, with roughly 3.5% as singletons. This clonotype was detected many times. What it recognizes is unknown. The CDR3 length is 15 residues. J lost 0 bases, V lost 2 bases, and 2 bases had no gene match. Germline V gene sequence: CDR1 SGHRS, CDR2 YFSETQ. The gene calls are TRBV5-1 and TRBJ2-7, with 10 bases aligning to TRBD2. The input for sequencing was PBMCs, taken on the day of the yellow fever booster vaccination. This TCR was recovered from a man aged 18 to 29 who received the YFV17D yellow fever vaccine. CDR3 in amino acids: CASSLLAGTSYEQYF. The DNA of the CDR3 is TGCGCCAGCAGCTTACTAGCGGGGACCTCCTACGAGCAGTACTTC.